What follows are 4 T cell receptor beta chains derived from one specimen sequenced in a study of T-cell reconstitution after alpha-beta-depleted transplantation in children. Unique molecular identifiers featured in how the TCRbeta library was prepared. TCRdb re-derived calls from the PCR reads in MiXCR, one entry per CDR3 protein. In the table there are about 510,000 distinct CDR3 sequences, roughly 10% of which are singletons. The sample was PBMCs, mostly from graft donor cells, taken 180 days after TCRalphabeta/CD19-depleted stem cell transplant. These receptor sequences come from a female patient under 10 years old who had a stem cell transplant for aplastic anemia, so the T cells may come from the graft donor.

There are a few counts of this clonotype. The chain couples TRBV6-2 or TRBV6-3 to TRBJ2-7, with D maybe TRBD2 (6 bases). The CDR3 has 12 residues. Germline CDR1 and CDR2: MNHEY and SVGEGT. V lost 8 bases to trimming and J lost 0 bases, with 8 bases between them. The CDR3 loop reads CASGRSSYEQYV. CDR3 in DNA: TGTGCCAGCGGGAGGAGCTCCTACGAGCAGTACGTC.

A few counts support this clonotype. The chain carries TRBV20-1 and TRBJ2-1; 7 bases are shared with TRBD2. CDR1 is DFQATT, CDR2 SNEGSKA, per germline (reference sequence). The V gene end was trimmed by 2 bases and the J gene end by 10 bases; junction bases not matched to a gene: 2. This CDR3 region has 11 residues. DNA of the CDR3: TGCAGTGCTAGATCCGGGGGGGAGCAGTTCTTC. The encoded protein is CSARSGGEQFF.

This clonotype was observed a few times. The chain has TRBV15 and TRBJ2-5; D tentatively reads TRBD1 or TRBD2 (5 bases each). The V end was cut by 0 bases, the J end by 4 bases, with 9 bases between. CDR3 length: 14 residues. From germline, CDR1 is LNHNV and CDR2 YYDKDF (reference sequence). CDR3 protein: CATSREGDRETQYF. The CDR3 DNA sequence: TGTGCCACCAGCAGAGAAGGGGACCGAGAGACCCAGTACTTC.

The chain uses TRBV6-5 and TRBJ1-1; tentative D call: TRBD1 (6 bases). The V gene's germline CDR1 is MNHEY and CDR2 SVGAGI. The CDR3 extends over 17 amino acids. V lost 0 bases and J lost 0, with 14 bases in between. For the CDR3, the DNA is TGTGCCAGCAGTTACTCGTTACAGGGTTGGATGAACACTGAAGCTTTCTTT. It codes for CASSYSLQGWMNTEAFF.